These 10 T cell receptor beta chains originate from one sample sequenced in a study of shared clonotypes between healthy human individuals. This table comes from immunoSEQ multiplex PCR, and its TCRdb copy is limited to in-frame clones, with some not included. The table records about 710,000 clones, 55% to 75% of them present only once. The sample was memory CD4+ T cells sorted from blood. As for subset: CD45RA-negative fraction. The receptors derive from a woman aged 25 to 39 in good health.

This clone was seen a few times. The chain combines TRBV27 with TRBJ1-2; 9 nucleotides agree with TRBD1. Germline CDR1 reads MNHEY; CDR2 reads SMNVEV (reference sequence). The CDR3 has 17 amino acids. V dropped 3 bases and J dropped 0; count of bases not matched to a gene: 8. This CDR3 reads CASSFRTGVKANYGYTF. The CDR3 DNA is TGTGCCAGCAGTTTCCGGACAGGGGTAAAAGCTAACTATGGCTACACCTTC.

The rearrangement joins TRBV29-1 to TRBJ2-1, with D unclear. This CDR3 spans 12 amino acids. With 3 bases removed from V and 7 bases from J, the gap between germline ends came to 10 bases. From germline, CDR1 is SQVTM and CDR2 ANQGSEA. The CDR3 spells CSVDGFGNEQFF. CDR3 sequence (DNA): TGCAGCGTTGATGGGTTTGGTAATGAGCAGTTCTTC.

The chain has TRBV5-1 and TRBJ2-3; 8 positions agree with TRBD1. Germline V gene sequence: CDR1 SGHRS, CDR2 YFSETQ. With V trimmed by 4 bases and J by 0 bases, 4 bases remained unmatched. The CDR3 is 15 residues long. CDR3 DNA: TGCGCCAGCAGCCCGGGACAGGTTAGCACAGATACGCAGTATTTT. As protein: CASSPGQVSTDTQYF.

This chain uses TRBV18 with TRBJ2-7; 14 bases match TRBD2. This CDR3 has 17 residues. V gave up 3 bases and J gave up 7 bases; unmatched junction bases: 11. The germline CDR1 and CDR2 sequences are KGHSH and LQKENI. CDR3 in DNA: TGTGCCAGCTCACCGGACGGTCGACTAGCGGGAGGGGGGGAGCAGTACTTC. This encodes CASSPDGRLAGGGEQYF.

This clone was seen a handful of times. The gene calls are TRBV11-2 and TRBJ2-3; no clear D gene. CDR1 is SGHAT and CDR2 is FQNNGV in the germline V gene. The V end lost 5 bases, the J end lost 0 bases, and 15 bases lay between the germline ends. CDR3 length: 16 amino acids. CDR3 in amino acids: CASSLSRAASTDTQYF. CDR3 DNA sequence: TGTGCCAGCAGCCTAAGCCGGGCAGCTAGCACAGATACGCAGTATTTT.

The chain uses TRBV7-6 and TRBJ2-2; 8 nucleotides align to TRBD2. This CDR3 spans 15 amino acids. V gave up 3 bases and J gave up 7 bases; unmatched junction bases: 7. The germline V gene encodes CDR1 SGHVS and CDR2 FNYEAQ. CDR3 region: CASSFQAGVGGELFF. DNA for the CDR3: TGTGCCAGCAGCTTTCAAGCGGGAGTGGGCGGGGAGCTGTTTTTT. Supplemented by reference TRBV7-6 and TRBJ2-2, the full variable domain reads GAGVSQSPRYKVTKRGQDVALRCDPISGHVSLYWYRQALGQGPEFLTYFNYEAQQDKSGLPNDRFSAERPEGSISTLTIQRTEQRDSAMYRCASSFQAGVGGELFFGEGSRLTVL.

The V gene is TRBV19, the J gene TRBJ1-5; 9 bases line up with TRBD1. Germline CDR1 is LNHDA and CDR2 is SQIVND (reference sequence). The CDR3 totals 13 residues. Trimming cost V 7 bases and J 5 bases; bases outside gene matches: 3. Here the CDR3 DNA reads TGTGCCAGTATAGGACAGGGGCATCAGCCCCAGCATTTT. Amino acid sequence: CASIGQGHQPQHF. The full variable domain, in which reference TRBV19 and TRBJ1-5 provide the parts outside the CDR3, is DGGITQSPKYLFRKEGQNVTLSCEQNLNHDAMYWYRQDPGQGLRLIYYSQIVNDFQKGDIAEGYSVSREKKESFPLTVTSAQKNPTAFYLCASIGQGHQPQHFGDGTRLSIL.

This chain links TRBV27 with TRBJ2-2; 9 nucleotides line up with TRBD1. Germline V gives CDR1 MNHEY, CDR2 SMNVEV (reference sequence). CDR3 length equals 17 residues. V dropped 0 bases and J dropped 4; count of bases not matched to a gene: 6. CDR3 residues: CASSLSWTGALTGELFF. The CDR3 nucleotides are TGTGCCAGCAGTTTATCCTGGACAGGGGCGCTCACCGGGGAGCTGTTTTTT.

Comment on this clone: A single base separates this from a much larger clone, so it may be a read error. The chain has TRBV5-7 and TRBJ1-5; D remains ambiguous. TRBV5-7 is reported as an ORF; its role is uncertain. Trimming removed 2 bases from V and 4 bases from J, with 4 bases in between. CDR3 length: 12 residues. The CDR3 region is CASSLPNQPQHF. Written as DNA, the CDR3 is TGTGCCAGCAGCTTACCGAATCAGCCCCAGCATTTT.

The CDR3, as DNA: TGTGCCAGCAGCAACGGGACAGGGGTTGGCTACACCTTC. Translation gives CASSNGTGVGYTF. The rearrangement joins TRBV7-8 to TRBJ1-2; 10 bases agree with TRBD1. With 5 bases clipped from V and 7 bases from J, the junction kept 4 bases outside the gene matches. The CDR3 is 13 amino acids. CDR1 and CDR2 from the germline V gene are SGHVS and FQNEAQ.